A single sample is the source of the 13 T cell receptor beta chains below, sequenced in a study of T cells in Graves' hyperthyroidism and ophthalmopathy. It was RNA transcripts that yielded the amplified TCR beta CDR3 regions. First-round RT-PCR targeting the TCR CDR3 was performed with the HTBI primer set. TCRdb passed the multiplex PCR reads through MiXCR, listing each CDR3 protein once. This table holds about 290,000 distinct CDR3 sequences, about 14% found once. Material: blood. These TCRs come from a woman aged 25-40 years with Graves' hyperthyroidism that later progressed to Graves' ophthalmopathy.

This clonotype has at least ten counts. A read error may produce the germline difference seen at one junction end. The rearrangement joins TRBV7-2 to TRBJ2-5; D remains unclear. Germline CDR1 is SGHTA and CDR2 is FQGNSA. The CDR3 contains 14 residues. CDR3 in DNA: TGTGCCAGCAGCTTGGGCGGACCCCAAGGGACCCAGTACTTC. Amino acid sequence: CASSLGGPQGTQYF.

The chain couples TRBV7-9 to TRBJ2-1; perhaps TRBD2 as D (7 bases). This CDR3 region has 18 residues. The V and J ends lost 1 base and 5 bases respectively, with 21 bases between them. Per the germline V gene, CDR1 is SEHNR and CDR2 is FQNEAQ (reference sequence). CDR3 nucleotide sequence: TGTGCCAGCAGCTTAGTCCGACTAGCCGGCGGGGGCAACAATGAGCAGTTCTTC. This encodes CASSLVRLAGGGNNEQFF.

This clonotype was seen repeatedly, ten times or more. The chain uses TRBV18 and TRBJ1-3; D is undetermined. Germline loops: CDR1 KGHSH, CDR2 LQKENI. This CDR3 is 15 amino acids long. V lost 0 bases, J lost 4 bases, and 10 bases lay in between. The CDR3 loop is CASSPPHLGGNTIYF. The CDR3, as DNA: TGTGCCAGCTCACCACCCCACCTGGGAGGAAACACCATATATTTT.

This clonotype was observed many times. V usage is TRBV3-1 and J usage is TRBJ2-3; no clear D gene. Germline CDR1 is LGHDT and CDR2 is YNNKEL (reference sequence). This CDR3 is 16 amino acids long. V gave up 5 bases and J gave up 3 bases, with 18 bases separating them. CDR3 residues: CASSSFRKPLTDTQYF. The CDR3 nucleotides are TGTGCCAGCAGCTCCTTCAGGAAGCCGCTAACAGATACGCAGTATTTT.

The chain uses TRBV6-2 or TRBV6-3 and TRBJ2-1; D gene ambiguous. Germline V gene lookup returns CDR1 MNHEY and CDR2 SVGEGT. The CDR3 has 14 residues. V lost 0 bases and J lost 10, with 13 bases in between. The CDR3 protein is CASSYSTSTREQFF. The DNA for the CDR3 is TGTGCCAGCAGTTACTCGACCTCGACCAGGGAGCAGTTCTTC.

This clonotype was counted many times. V usage is TRBV11-3 and J usage is TRBJ2-1; D uncertain. CDR1 and CDR2 from the germline V gene are SGHNT and YENEEA. The CDR3 is made up of 15 amino acids. V was shortened by 6 bases and J by 8 bases, with 20 bases between the two germline ends. CDR3 region: CASSPSLVAWDEQFF. The CDR3 nucleotides read TGTGCCAGCAGTCCTTCATTGGTCGCGTGGGATGAGCAGTTCTTC.

Ten or more counts support this clonotype. CDR3 loop: CASSPFTEDNSPLHF. The CDR3 region has the DNA TGTGCCAGCTCACCGTTCACGGAGGATAATTCACCCCTCCACTTT. The chain has TRBV18 and TRBJ1-6; D remains unclear. Germline V lookup: CDR1 KGHSH, CDR2 LQKENI. This CDR3 contains 15 residues. V dropped 3 bases and J dropped 5 bases, with 11 bases sitting between them.

This clonotype has just a few counts. The chain carries TRBV18 and TRBJ2-1; 8 bases agree with TRBD2. Germline CDR1 KGHSH, CDR2 LQKENI. Trimming cost V 6 bases and J 6 bases; bases outside gene matches: 10. This CDR3 is 15 amino acids long. The CDR3 nucleotides read TGTGCCAGCTCCCCTCCTACTAGCGGACGCAATGAGCAGTTCTTC. Its translation: CASSPPTSGRNEQFF.

At least ten counts were recorded for this clonotype. V gene TRBV10-3 combines with J gene TRBJ2-1, with a weak D call TRBD2 (5 bases). CDR3 size: 15 residues. Trimming cost V 2 bases and J 8 bases, with 16 bases left between them. CDR1 and CDR2 (germline): ENHRY, SYGVKD. For the CDR3, the DNA is TGTGCCATCAGTGAGGAGGCTAGCAGGTTCTATGAGCAGTTCTTC. Its translation: CAISEEASRFYEQFF.

This clonotype was recorded many times. The gene calls are TRBV18 and TRBJ2-5, with no clear D. The CDR3 totals 13 residues. Germline V gene sequence: CDR1 KGHSH, CDR2 LQKENI. The V and J ends lost 0 bases and 5 bases respectively, with 7 bases between them. CDR3 sequence: CASSPPTAETQYF. CDR3 in DNA: TGTGCCAGCTCACCACCTACGGCGGAGACCCAGTACTTC.

This clonotype showed up many times. CDR3 sequence: CAWSPSGRKSYEQYF. CDR3 sequence (DNA): TGTGCCTGGAGTCCTAGCGGGAGGAAATCCTACGAGCAGTACTTC. The chain carries TRBV30 and TRBJ2-7, with TRBD2 identical over 11 bases. Looked up from germline, CDR1 is GTSNPN and CDR2 is SVGIG (reference sequence). Trimming cost V 2 bases and J 1 base; bases outside gene matches: 4. The CDR3 totals 15 residues.

This clonotype was observed a few times. The gene calls are TRBV4-2 and TRBJ1-1; perhaps TRBD1 as D (6 bases). The CDR3 is made up of 15 amino acids. The germline gives CDR1 LGHNA, CDR2 YNFKEQ. Deletions cut 1 base from V and 3 bases from J, with 12 bases between. The CDR3, as DNA: TGTGCCAGCAGCCAAGCGGGGGCAGGGTACACTGAAGCTTTCTTT. Translating gives CASSQAGAGYTEAFF.

This chain links TRBV10-3 with TRBJ2-1; D unresolved. The CDR3 extends over 13 amino acids. The V gene lost 2 bases and the J gene lost 4 bases, with 6 bases spanning the gap. Germline-derived CDR1 and CDR2 are ENHRY and SYGVKD. CDR3 in amino acids: CAISESGYNEQFF. DNA of the CDR3: TGTGCCATCAGTGAGAGTGGATACAATGAGCAGTTCTTC.